This T cell receptor beta chain stems from a study of cytomegalovirus exposure and HLA in healthy donors. Study at large: Out of 398 genotyped donors, roughly 83% belonged to the Caucasian-associated ancestry cluster.

As to this clone: Antigen unknown.

Primers for the PCR totalled 60 Vbeta and 13 Jbeta. Produced via immunoSEQ multiplex PCR; TCRdb's table is partial and in-frame only. In total, the table holds about 200,000 clones. Points from the study as a whole: The study put around 180 TCR beta chains on its list as cytomegalovirus-associated.

Trimming took 1 base from V and 11 from J, leaving 8 bases between them. Germline V gives CDR1 ENHRY, CDR2 SYGVKD. This CDR3 contains 11 residues. At sampling all donors were nominally healthy, likely with unrecorded immune exposures. The rearrangement uses TRBV10-3 and TRBJ2-5, with D perhaps TRBD2 (6 bases). Input material: PBMCs. This clonotype originated in a woman aged 25 to 39 in good health and CMV-seropositive. CDR3: CAISEWGEQYF. The CDR3 nucleotides read TGTGCCATCAGTGAGTGGGGGGAGCAGTACTTC.